This T cell receptor (beta chain) is from a study of blood T cell repertoires in COVID-19. Looking at the study overall: PBMCs, B-cell-depleted T cells, or T cells provided the cDNA or gDNA that made up the material.

The Seattle patients, enrolled during active infection, were followed longitudinally. The protocol was immunoSEQ multiplex PCR, while the TCRdb copy is restricted to in-frame clones and leaves out a portion. The sample lists around 77,000 clones; roughly four fifths were seen once. The CDR3 has 16 residues. V was cut by 4 bases and J by 0 bases, with 10 bases left in between. CDR1 and CDR2 from the germline V gene are SGHTA and FQGTGA. This sequence was found in a young man with COVID-19, enrolled during active disease. J is TRBJ2-6 and V is TRBV7-3, with a tentative D call TRBD2 (6 bases). Specimen: peripheral blood. CDR3 region: CASSSAGLSGANVLTF. The CDR3 coding sequence is TGTGCCAGCAGCTCCGCGGGGCTCTCTGGGGCCAACGTCCTGACTTTC.